The 17 T cell receptor beta chains presented below share a single source sample, sequenced in a study of cytomegalovirus exposure and HLA in healthy donors. The study ran its PCR with 60 Vbeta and 13 Jbeta primers. Assay: immunoSEQ multiplex PCR; the TCRdb copy retains only in-frame clones and omits some. This sample has 160,000 or so clones, with around four fifths found just once. The source material was PBMCs. The receptor source for this set is a man aged 45-65 years in good health and CMV-seropositive.

This clone was observed a single time. The rearrangement joins TRBV7-2 to TRBJ1-4; maybe TRBD1 (5 bases). Germline loops: CDR1 SGHTA, CDR2 FQGNSA. This CDR3 region has 13 residues. V was trimmed by 5 bases and J by 7 bases, leaving 11 bases between them. CDR3 protein: CASSAGYGEKLFF. CDR3 DNA: TGTGCCAGCAGCGCAGGGTACGGTGAAAAACTGTTTTTT.

This rearrangement joins TRBV28 to TRBJ2-1; tentatively, D is TRBD2 (5 bases). Trimming removed 5 bases from V and 2 bases from J, with 13 bases in between. Germline V gene lookup returns CDR1 MDHEN and CDR2 SYDVKM. This CDR3 region has 15 residues. CDR3 in DNA: TGTGCCAGCAGTCCGGGATTCCCCCCCTACAATGAGCAGTTCTTC. It specifies CASSPGFPPYNEQFF.

This sequence joins TRBV28 and TRBJ1-1; 8 nucleotides align to TRBD1. The CDR3 consists of 16 residues. The germline CDR1 and CDR2 sequences are MDHEN and SYDVKM. The ends lost 2 bases at V and 1 base at J; junction bases unmatched: 6. The CDR3 protein is CASSLGAGGANTEAFF. CDR3 sequence (DNA): TGTGCCAGCAGTTTAGGGGCAGGGGGCGCGAACACTGAAGCTTTCTTT.

The rearrangement links TRBV5-1 to TRBJ2-3; TRBD2 might be the D (6 bases). The CDR3 is 15 amino acids. The V gene's germline CDR1 is SGHRS and CDR2 YFSETQ. The germline V and J ends were trimmed by 7 bases and 2 bases, with 17 bases remaining between them. The CDR3 sequence is CASSPGLQNTDTQYF. For the CDR3, the DNA is TGCGCCAGCTCTCCGGGACTCCAAAACACAGATACGCAGTATTTT.

This chain connects TRBV19 to TRBJ2-7; 9 nucleotides agree with TRBD1. V gave up 6 bases and J gave up 5 bases; unmatched junction bases: 11. Germline CDR1 is LNHDA and CDR2 is SQIVND (reference sequence). The CDR3 is made up of 15 amino acids. CDR3: CASRDPGQGFDEQYF. As DNA, the CDR3 is TGTGCCAGTAGGGATCCGGGACAGGGATTTGACGAGCAGTACTTC.

V and J are TRBV5-4 and TRBJ1-3; 10 nucleotides line up with TRBD1. V shed 4 bases, J shed 2 bases, and the junction held 3 bases outside the gene matches. The CDR3 spans 15 residues. Germline CDR1 and CDR2: SGHNT and YYREEE (reference sequence). CDR3 nucleotides: TGTGCCAGCAGCAGGGACAGGGGCACTGGAAACACCATATATTTT. As protein: CASSRDRGTGNTIYF.

V and J are TRBV9 and TRBJ2-7; 7 nucleotides line up with TRBD2. Germline lookup yields CDR1 SGDLS and CDR2 YYNGEE. The J segment lost 6 bases and the V segment lost 2 bases, leaving 14 bases of the junction unmatched. The CDR3 has 16 residues. The CDR3 sequence is CASSVLSAAGAGEQYF. CDR3 coding DNA: TGTGCCAGCAGCGTTCTTAGCGCGGCGGGAGCGGGCGAGCAGTACTTC.

The chain is built from TRBV28 and TRBJ1-3; D not resolved. The CDR3 has 13 residues. V was trimmed by 8 bases and J by 0 bases, leaving 8 bases between them. Germline V gene lookup returns CDR1 MDHEN and CDR2 SYDVKM. In DNA form, the CDR3 reads TGTGCCAGCCAGGACTCCTCTGGAAACACCATATATTTT. Translation gives CASQDSSGNTIYF.

V and J are TRBV5-1 and TRBJ2-1, with D perhaps matching TRBD1 (5 bases). V was cut by 1 base and J by 0 bases, with 11 bases left in between. The germline CDR1 and CDR2 sequences are SGHRS and YFSETQ. The CDR3 runs 16 residues. Here the CDR3 reads CASSLYGQTSYNEQFF. CDR3 DNA sequence: TGCGCCAGCAGCTTGTATGGACAAACCTCCTACAATGAGCAGTTCTTC.

The V and J genes are TRBV27 and TRBJ2-7, with a weak D call TRBD1 (5 bases). V lost 2 bases and J 0 bases, leaving 5 bases between the germline ends. Germline lookup yields CDR1 MNHEY and CDR2 SMNVEV (reference sequence). The CDR3 totals 13 residues. CDR3 loop: CASSLDSSYEQYF. Here the CDR3 DNA reads TGTGCCAGCAGTTTAGACAGCTCCTACGAGCAGTACTTC.

This clone came up a few times. This chain links TRBV9 with TRBJ2-1; 9 positions match TRBD2. Germline V gene lookup returns CDR1 SGDLS and CDR2 YYNGEE. Trimming cost V 4 bases and J 2 bases; bases outside gene matches: 4. The CDR3 contains 15 residues. The CDR3 is CASSFSGGTYNEQFF. The CDR3 DNA is TGTGCCAGCAGCTTCAGCGGGGGGACCTACAATGAGCAGTTCTTC.

The chain combines TRBV28 with TRBJ1-5; no clear D. Between the trimmed V and J ends, which lost 3 bases and 0 bases, there was a span of 6 bases. CDR3 length: 14 amino acids. Germline-derived CDR1 and CDR2 are MDHEN and SYDVKM. CDR3 sequence (DNA): TGTGCCAGCAGTTTGAGGCATAGCAATCAGCCCCAGCATTTT. This sequence encodes CASSLRHSNQPQHF.

The rearrangement uses TRBV18 and TRBJ1-1, with D possibly matching TRBD1 (5 bases). V was cut by 2 bases and J by 2 bases, with 12 bases left in between. Germline CDR1 KGHSH, CDR2 LQKENI. This CDR3 spans 15 amino acids. CDR3 sequence: CASSPGADSNTEAFF. CDR3 DNA: TGTGCCAGCTCACCAGGGGCAGACTCAAACACTGAAGCTTTCTTT.

This sequence joins TRBV7-9 and TRBJ1-6, with D tentatively TRBD1 (6 bases). This CDR3 spans 14 amino acids. Per the germline V gene, CDR1 is SEHNR and CDR2 is FQNEAQ (reference sequence). Trimming cost V 3 bases and J 8 bases, with 11 bases left between them. The CDR3 reads CASSLGDTYSPLHF. DNA for the CDR3: TGTGCCAGCAGCTTGGGGGACACCTATTCACCCCTCCACTTT. Based on the CDR3 plus reference TRBV7-9 and TRBJ1-6, the full variable domain is DTGVSQNPRHKITKRGQNVTFRCDPISEHNRLYWYRQTLGQGPEFLTYFQNEAQLEKSRLLSDRFSAERPKGSFSTLEIQRTEQGDSAMYLCASSLGDTYSPLHFGNGTRLTVT.

The rearrangement links TRBV28 to TRBJ2-2; 10 bases line up with TRBD2. Trimming at V came to 2 bases and at J to 1 base, leaving 4 bases not matched to a gene. The CDR3 extends over 17 amino acids. CDR1 and CDR2 (germline): MDHEN, SYDVKM. This chain's CDR3 is CASSLQRLAGNTGELFF. CDR3 nucleotide sequence: TGTGCCAGCAGTTTACAGCGACTAGCGGGGAACACCGGGGAGCTGTTTTTT.

The chain carries TRBV30 and TRBJ2-1, with TRBD2 as a possible D gene (6 bases). The CDR3 contains 14 residues. Germline CDR1 GTSNPN, CDR2 SVGIG (reference sequence). Trimming took 5 bases from V and 8 from J, leaving 19 bases between them. The CDR3 region is CAWENRLEEDEQFF. The CDR3 coding sequence is TGTGCCTGGGAAAACAGACTAGAGGAGGATGAGCAGTTCTTC.

In its sample, this clone was seen once. The junction departs from germline at one end; a sequencing error may be responsible. This CDR3 is also generated by other DNA sequences in the sample. The J gene is TRBJ2-7, the V gene TRBV10-3; D perhaps matches TRBD2 (7 bases). Germline values: CDR1 ENHRY, CDR2 SYGVKD. CDR3 length: 13 amino acids. The CDR3: CAIRGGGLGEQYF. CDR3 nucleotide sequence: TGTGCCATCAGGGGAGGGGGACTGGGGGAGCAATACTTC.